The clone carrying this T cell receptor (beta chain) showed up many times. The target antigen is unknown. The data derive from a study of T-cell reconstitution after alpha-beta-depleted transplantation in children. The study's findings and limits: Counts and diversity of T cells one year after transplant came mostly from newly produced T cells. At around two months after transplant, the alpha-beta T cells were reportedly derived from several hundred expanded clones that came from non-depleted graft cells.

Trimming pared 4 bases from V and 1 base from J, leaving 16 bases between. From germline, CDR1 is SGHRS and CDR2 YFSETQ. The CDR3 totals 16 residues. As it was prepared, the TCRbeta library received unique molecular identifiers. TCRdb independently ran MiXCR on the PCR reads; one entry per CDR3 protein. Of approximately 230,000 distinct CDR3 sequences in the sample, more than 20% are singletons; the top ten hold 4% to 5.5%. The TCR was taken from a female patient aged 2-15 years who had a stem cell transplant for congenital amegakaryocytic thrombocytopenia, so the T cells may come from the graft donor. The rearrangement uses TRBV5-1 and TRBJ2-3; D tentatively reads TRBD1 or TRBD2 (5 bases each). The sample was PBMCs, mostly from graft donor cells, taken 360 days after TCRalphabeta/CD19-depleted stem cell transplant. CDR3 nucleotide sequence: TGCGCCAGCAGCGACCCCACCGGGGCGGGCACAGATACGCAGTATTTT. It specifies CASSDPTGAGTDTQYF.